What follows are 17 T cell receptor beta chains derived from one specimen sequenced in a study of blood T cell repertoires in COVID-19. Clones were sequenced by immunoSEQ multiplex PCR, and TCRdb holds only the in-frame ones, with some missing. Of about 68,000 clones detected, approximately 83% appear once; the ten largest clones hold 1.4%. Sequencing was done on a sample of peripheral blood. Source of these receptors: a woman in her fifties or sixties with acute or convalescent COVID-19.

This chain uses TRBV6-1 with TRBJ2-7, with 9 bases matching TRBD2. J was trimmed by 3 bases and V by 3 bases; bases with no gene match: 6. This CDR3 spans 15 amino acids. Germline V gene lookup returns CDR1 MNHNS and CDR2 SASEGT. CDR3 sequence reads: CASSDAVAGVYEQYF. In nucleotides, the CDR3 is TGTGCCAGCAGTGACGCGGTAGCGGGAGTCTACGAGCAGTACTTC.

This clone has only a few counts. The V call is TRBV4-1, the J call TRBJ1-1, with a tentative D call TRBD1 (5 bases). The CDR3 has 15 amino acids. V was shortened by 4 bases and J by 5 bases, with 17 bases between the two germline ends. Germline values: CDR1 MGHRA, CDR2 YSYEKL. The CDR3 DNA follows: TGCGCCAGCAGCCCACAAAGGGGTGGGGGGACTGAAGCTTTCTTT. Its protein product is CASSPQRGGGTEAFF.

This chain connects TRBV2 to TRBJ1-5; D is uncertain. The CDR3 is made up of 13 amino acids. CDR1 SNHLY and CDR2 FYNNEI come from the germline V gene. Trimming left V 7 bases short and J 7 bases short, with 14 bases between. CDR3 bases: TGTGCCAGCACTGGATCAGCGGGGCAGCCCCAGCATTTT. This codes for CASTGSAGQPQHF.

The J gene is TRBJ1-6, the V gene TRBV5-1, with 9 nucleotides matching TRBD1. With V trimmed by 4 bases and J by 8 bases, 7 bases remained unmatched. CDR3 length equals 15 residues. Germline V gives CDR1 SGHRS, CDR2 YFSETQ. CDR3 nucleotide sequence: TGCGCCAGCAGCCCCCGGGACAGGGAATATTCACCCCTCCACTTT. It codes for CASSPRDREYSPLHF.

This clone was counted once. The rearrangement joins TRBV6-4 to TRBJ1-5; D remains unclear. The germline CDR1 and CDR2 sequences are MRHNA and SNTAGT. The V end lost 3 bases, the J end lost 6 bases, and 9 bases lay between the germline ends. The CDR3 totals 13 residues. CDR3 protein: CASSEVRGQPQHF. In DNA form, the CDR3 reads TGTGCCAGCAGTGAAGTGCGAGGTCAGCCCCAGCATTTT.

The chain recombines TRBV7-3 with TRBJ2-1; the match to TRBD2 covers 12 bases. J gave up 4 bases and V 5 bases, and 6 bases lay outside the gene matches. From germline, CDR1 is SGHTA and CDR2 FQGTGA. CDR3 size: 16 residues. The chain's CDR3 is CASSTLAGGPYNEQFF. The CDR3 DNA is TGTGCCAGCAGCACCCTAGCGGGAGGGCCTTACAATGAGCAGTTCTTC.

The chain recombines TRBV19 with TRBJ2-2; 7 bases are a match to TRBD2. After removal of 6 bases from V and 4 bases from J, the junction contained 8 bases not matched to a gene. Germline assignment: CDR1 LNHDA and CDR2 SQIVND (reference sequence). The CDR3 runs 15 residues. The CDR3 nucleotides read TGTGCCAGTAGGGTGACCTGGGGGGGCACCGGGGAGCTGTTTTTT. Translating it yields CASRVTWGGTGELFF.

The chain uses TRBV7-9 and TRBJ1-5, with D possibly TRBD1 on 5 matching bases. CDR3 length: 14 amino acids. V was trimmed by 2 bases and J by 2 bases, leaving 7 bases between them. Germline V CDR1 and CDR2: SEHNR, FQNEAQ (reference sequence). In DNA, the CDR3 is TGTGCCAGCAGCTTAACGGGGGGCAATCAGCCCCAGCATTTT. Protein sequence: CASSLTGGNQPQHF.

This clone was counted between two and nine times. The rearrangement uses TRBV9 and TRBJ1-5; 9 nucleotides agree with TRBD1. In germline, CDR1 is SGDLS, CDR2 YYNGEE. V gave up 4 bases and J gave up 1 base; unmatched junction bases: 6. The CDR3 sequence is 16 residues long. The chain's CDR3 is CASSPGTGQSNQPQHF. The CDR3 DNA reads TGTGCCAGCAGCCCAGGGACAGGGCAAAGCAATCAGCCCCAGCATTTT.

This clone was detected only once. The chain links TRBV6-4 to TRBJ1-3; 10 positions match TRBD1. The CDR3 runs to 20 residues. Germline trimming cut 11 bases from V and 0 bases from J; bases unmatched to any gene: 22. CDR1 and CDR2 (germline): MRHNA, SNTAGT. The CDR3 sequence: CAPNRGTSGTGVRSGNTIYF. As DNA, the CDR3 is TGTGCCCCCAACAGGGGTACGTCTGGGACAGGGGTCCGCTCTGGAAACACCATATATTTT.

This chain's CDR3 is CAWSVQPNYGYTF. CDR3 in DNA: TGTGCCTGGAGTGTACAACCGAACTATGGCTACACCTTC. The genes are TRBV30 and TRBJ1-2; D is uncertain. The CDR3 has 13 residues. V lost 0 bases and J 2 bases, leaving 7 bases between the germline ends. Per germline, CDR1 GTSNPN and CDR2 SVGIG (reference sequence).

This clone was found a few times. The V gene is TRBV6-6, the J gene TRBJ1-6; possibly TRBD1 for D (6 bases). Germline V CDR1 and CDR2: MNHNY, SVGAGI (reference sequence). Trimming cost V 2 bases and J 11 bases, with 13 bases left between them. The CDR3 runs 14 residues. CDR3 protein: CASSYNRDWAPLHF. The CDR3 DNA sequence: TGTGCCAGCAGTTACAACAGGGATTGGGCACCCCTCCACTTT.

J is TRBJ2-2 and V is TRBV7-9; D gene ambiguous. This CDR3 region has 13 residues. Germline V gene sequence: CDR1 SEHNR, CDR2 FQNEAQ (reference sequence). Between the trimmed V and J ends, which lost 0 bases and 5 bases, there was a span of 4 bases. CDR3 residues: CASSLAETGELFF. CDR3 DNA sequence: TGTGCCAGCAGCTTAGCTGAGACCGGGGAGCTGTTTTTT.

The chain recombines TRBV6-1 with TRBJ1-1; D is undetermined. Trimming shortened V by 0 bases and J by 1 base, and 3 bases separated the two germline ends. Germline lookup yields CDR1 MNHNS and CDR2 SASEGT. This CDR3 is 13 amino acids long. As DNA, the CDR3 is TGTGCCAGCAGTGAAGCTAGGAACACTGAAGCTTTCTTT. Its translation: CASSEARNTEAFF.

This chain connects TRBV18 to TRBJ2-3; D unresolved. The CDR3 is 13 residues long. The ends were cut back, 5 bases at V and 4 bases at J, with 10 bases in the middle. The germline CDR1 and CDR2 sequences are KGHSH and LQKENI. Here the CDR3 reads CASSTEQSDTQYF. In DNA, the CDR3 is TGTGCCAGCTCAACAGAGCAATCAGATACGCAGTATTTT.

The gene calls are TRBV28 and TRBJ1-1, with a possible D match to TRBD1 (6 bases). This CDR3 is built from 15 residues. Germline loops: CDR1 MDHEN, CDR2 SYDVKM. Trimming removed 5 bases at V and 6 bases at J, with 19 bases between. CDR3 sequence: CASSLWGGPGAEAFF. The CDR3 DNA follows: TGTGCCAGCAGTCTCTGGGGGGGGCCGGGGGCTGAAGCTTTCTTT.

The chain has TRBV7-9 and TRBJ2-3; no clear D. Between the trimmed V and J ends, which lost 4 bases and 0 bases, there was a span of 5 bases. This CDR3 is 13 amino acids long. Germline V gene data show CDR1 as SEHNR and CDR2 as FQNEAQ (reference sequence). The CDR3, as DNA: TGTGCCAGCAGCTCTCTTAGCACAGATACGCAGTATTTT. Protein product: CASSSLSTDTQYF.